This TCR beta chain appears in the sequencing data of a study of T cell responses to AZD1222 COVID-19 vaccine. Findings and caveats of the study: White British ancestry dominated among donors, who included more females, and clonal diversity was possibly underestimated. Only five or six people who got AZD1222 tested seropositive at baseline. An increase in Spike-specific TCR breadth and depth was observed after two AZD1222 doses.

For this clone: Its antigen is unidentified.

Here immunoSEQ multiplex PCR was the method, and the copy in TCRdb shows in-frame clones only, minus some. The data contain 120,000 or so clones, around 85% of them singletons. Per the germline V gene, CDR1 is KGHDR and CDR2 is SFDVKD. V lost 1 base to trimming and J lost 5 bases; unmatched junction nucleotides: 18. This CDR3 spans 20 amino acids. The chain couples TRBV24-1 to TRBJ1-4; 7 bases are a match to TRBD1. This TCR was sampled from an adult in good health. Sample: peripheral blood, taken on day 0 of AZD1222 vaccination. The CDR3 here is CATSDLKRGQVSQINEKLFF. DNA for the CDR3: TGTGCCACCAGTGATTTAAAAAGAGGACAGGTATCCCAGATCAATGAAAAACTGTTTTTT.